A single sample is the source of the 30 T cell receptor beta chains below, sequenced in a study of blood T cell repertoires in COVID-19. The data were produced by immunoSEQ multiplex PCR, yet TCRdb's version contains in-frame clones alone and is incomplete. The table shows approximately 480,000 clones, with approximately 92% occurring only once. The source material was peripheral blood. Receptors were obtained from a man aged 18 to 30 with COVID-19, enrolled during active disease.

In the case of this clone: The germline gene is not matched at one end of the junction; a read error may be the cause. The V gene is TRBV2, the J gene TRBJ2-1; D may be TRBD2 (5 bases). Germline assignment: CDR1 SNHLY and CDR2 FYNNEI. This CDR3 spans 12 amino acids. The CDR3 DNA sequence: TGTGCCAGCAGTGAAGTCGCGGGCCCGTCTATCTTC. Residues: CASSEVAGPSIF.

This clone has a single count. The chain recombines TRBV9 with TRBJ2-5, with TRBD1 as a possible D gene (6 bases). Per the germline V gene, CDR1 is SGDLS and CDR2 is YYNGEE. The V gene lost 2 bases and the J gene lost 5 bases, with 13 bases spanning the gap. This CDR3 has 14 amino acids. This CDR3 reads CASSVRTERETQYF. CDR3 sequence (DNA): TGTGCCAGCAGCGTCCGGACAGAGAGGGAGACCCAGTACTTC.

This clone has just one count. This chain uses TRBV24-1 with TRBJ2-2; a possible D gene is TRBD2 (5 bases). The CDR3 length is 15 residues. With 6 bases removed from V and 8 bases from J, the gap between germline ends came to 18 bases. Germline V lookup: CDR1 KGHDR, CDR2 SFDVKD. The DNA of the CDR3 is TGTGCCACCAGTTCAGCGGAACCTCGAGAGGGGGAGCTGTTTTTT. Translated: CATSSAEPREGELFF.

This rearrangement joins TRBV27 to TRBJ1-2; TRBD1 is a possible D gene (5 bases). V lost 7 bases and J 6 bases, leaving 9 bases between the germline ends. CDR1 is MNHEY and CDR2 is SMNVEV in the germline V gene (reference sequence). The CDR3 runs to 11 residues. The CDR3 is CASKGGDGYTF. As DNA, the CDR3 is TGTGCCAGCAAAGGAGGGGATGGCTACACCTTC.

The chain joins TRBV5-1 to TRBJ1-4, with a possible D match to TRBD1 (5 bases). The V and J ends lost 2 bases and 0 bases respectively, with 11 bases between them. Germline loops: CDR1 SGHRS, CDR2 YFSETQ. The CDR3 loop spans 16 amino acids. This CDR3 is CASSFGRGATNEKLFF. For the CDR3, the DNA is TGCGCCAGCAGCTTTGGACGGGGGGCAACTAATGAAAAACTGTTTTTT.

The J gene is TRBJ1-3, the V gene TRBV15, with D possibly matching TRBD1 (5 bases). Germline values: CDR1 LNHNV, CDR2 YYDKDF (reference sequence). Deletions cut 0 bases from V and 0 bases from J, with 15 bases between. The CDR3 covers 18 residues. CDR3 in amino acids: CATSRDYERGYSGNTIYF. CDR3 bases: TGTGCCACCAGCAGAGATTACGAAAGGGGATACTCTGGAAACACCATATATTTT. The full variable domain, in which reference TRBV15 and TRBJ1-3 provide the parts outside the CDR3, is DAMVIQNPRYQVTQFGKPVTLSCSQTLNHNVMYWYQQKSSQAPKLLFHYYDKDFNNEADTPDNFQSRRPNTSFCFLDIRSPGLGDTAMYLCATSRDYERGYSGNTIYFGEGSWLTVV.

The chain employs TRBV7-2 and TRBJ2-5; 7 positions match TRBD2. V dropped 1 base and J dropped 4; count of bases not matched to a gene: 0. Germline V CDR1 and CDR2: SGHTA, FQGNSA. The CDR3 consists of 13 residues. DNA for the CDR3: TGTGCCAGCAGCTTAGAGCGGGGAGAGACCCAGTACTTC. The encoded protein is CASSLERGETQYF.

The chain couples TRBV29-1 to TRBJ1-4; TRBD1 aligns across 11 bases. This CDR3 is 14 amino acids long. The V gene end was trimmed by 6 bases and the J gene end by 3 bases; junction bases not matched to a gene: 3. Germline assignment: CDR1 SQVTM and CDR2 ANQGSEA. Here the CDR3 DNA reads TGCAGCGTAGGACAGGGGGCGGCTAATGAAAAACTGTTTTTT. Translating gives CSVGQGAANEKLFF.

The chain combines TRBV3-1 (or the pseudogene TRBV3-2) with TRBJ1-5, with TRBD1 identical over 8 bases. V lost 3 bases and J lost 0; bases outside the gene matches: 4. CDR3 length: 16 amino acids. The germline gives CDR1 LGHDT, CDR2 YNNKEL (reference sequence). The CDR3 spells CASSQGGQGSNQPQHF. CDR3 nucleotides: TGTGCCAGCAGCCAGGGTGGACAGGGTAGCAATCAGCCCCAGCATTTT.

This clone was seen a handful of times. The V and J genes are TRBV5-6 and TRBJ2-5, with TRBD2 matching 10 bases. V trimming: 1 base; J trimming: 4 bases; junction bases outside the gene matches: 16. CDR3 size: 19 residues. Germline CDR1 SGHDT, CDR2 YYEEEE. The CDR3 bases are TGTGCCAGCAGCTTGACCGTAGCCGGGACTAGCGTCGGGAGAGAGACCCAGTACTTC. As protein: CASSLTVAGTSVGRETQYF.

CDR3 in amino acids: CASSLTAMNTEAFF. The CDR3 region has the DNA TGTGCCAGCAGCCTCACTGCTATGAACACTGAAGCTTTCTTT. This chain joins TRBV6-5 and TRBJ1-1, with D uncertain. The CDR3 loop spans 14 amino acids. Germline V CDR1 and CDR2: MNHEY, SVGAGI. V was shortened by 6 bases and J by 0 bases, with 11 bases between the two germline ends.

This clone appeared once. The J gene is TRBJ2-6, the V gene TRBV3-1 (or the pseudogene TRBV3-2); D is undetermined. Trimming pared 4 bases from V and 0 bases from J, leaving 10 bases between. The CDR3 loop spans 16 amino acids. Germline CDR1 reads LGHDT; CDR2 reads YNNKEL (reference sequence). CDR3 loop: CASSRRGVSGANVLTF. CDR3 coding DNA: TGTGCCAGCAGCCGCCGCGGCGTCTCTGGGGCCAACGTCCTGACTTTC.

The V and J genes are TRBV19 and TRBJ2-5; perhaps TRBD2 as D (5 bases). Germline assignment: CDR1 LNHDA and CDR2 SQIVND (reference sequence). The V gene lost 3 bases and the J gene lost 2 bases, with 7 bases spanning the gap. The CDR3 has 13 amino acids. CDR3 sequence: CASSIGLQETQYF. CDR3 DNA sequence: TGTGCCAGTAGTATCGGACTTCAAGAGACCCAGTACTTC.

The J gene is TRBJ2-7, the V gene TRBV2; D not resolved. Germline V lookup: CDR1 SNHLY, CDR2 FYNNEI. The CDR3 is 15 amino acids. Trimming removed 0 bases from V and 2 bases from J, with 11 bases in between. CDR3 region: CASSEAPRSAYEQYF. In DNA, the CDR3 is TGTGCCAGCAGTGAAGCTCCCAGATCAGCCTACGAGCAGTACTTC.

The chain carries TRBV10-2 and TRBJ2-2; 7 nucleotides match TRBD1. The CDR3 runs 16 residues. V shed 7 bases and J 1 base; nucleotides not matched to a gene: 9. Germline lookup yields CDR1 WSHSY and CDR2 SAAADI. The CDR3 DNA is TGCGCCAGCACCGAGCCCGGGACAGTGAACACCGGGGAGCTGTTTTTT. Amino acid sequence: CASTEPGTVNTGELFF.

The chain is built from TRBV18 and TRBJ2-7; 8 bases are shared with TRBD1. Germline lookup yields CDR1 KGHSH and CDR2 LQKENI. Trimming removed 3 bases from V and 4 bases from J; junction bases left unmatched: 8. The CDR3 spans 15 residues. The CDR3 reads CASSPVGQGAYEQYF. The CDR3 DNA is TGTGCCAGCTCACCCGTCGGACAGGGTGCTTACGAGCAGTACTTC.

In nucleotides, the CDR3 is TGTGCCAGCAGCAAAGCCAGGTCTTTTGGGGAGCAGTACTTC. Translating gives CASSKARSFGEQYF. The chain combines TRBV21-1 with TRBJ2-7; the table calls TRBD1, which could not be checked here. TRBV21-1 represents a pseudogene. The length of the CDR3 is 14 residues.

This sequence joins TRBV2 and TRBJ1-1; 9 bases fit TRBD1. With 7 bases clipped from V and 8 bases from J, the junction kept 5 bases outside the gene matches. Germline V lookup: CDR1 SNHLY, CDR2 FYNNEI. The CDR3 is 12 amino acids. CDR3 loop: CASNPGQGEAFF. The CDR3 DNA reads as TGTGCCAGCAATCCGGGACAGGGAGAAGCTTTCTTT.

This chain links TRBV29-1 with TRBJ1-1; possible D gene TRBD1, 6 bases. Per germline, CDR1 SQVTM and CDR2 ANQGSEA. V lost 5 bases to trimming and J lost 3 bases, with 13 bases between them. This CDR3 region has 13 residues. For the CDR3, the DNA is TGCAGCGTTCACAGGGTATTGGACACTGAAGCTTTCTTT. It encodes CSVHRVLDTEAFF.

This sequence joins TRBV7-6 and TRBJ2-1; 8 bases line up with TRBD2. Unmatched junction bases numbered 11, after V lost 2 bases and J lost 8 bases. The CDR3 spans 16 residues. The germline V gene has CDR1 SGHVS and CDR2 FNYEAQ. The CDR3 region is CASSLSSGLGFYEQFF. CDR3 bases: TGTGCCAGCAGCTTAAGTTCGGGACTAGGTTTTTATGAGCAGTTCTTC.

The chain carries TRBV5-1 and TRBJ2-3, with TRBD1 as a possible D gene (5 bases). This CDR3 is built from 17 residues. Germline V CDR1 and CDR2: SGHRS, YFSETQ. Trimming left V 4 bases short and J 0 bases short, with 18 bases between. The CDR3 bases are TGCGCCAGCAGCGCCGGGCCACAGGTACCTAGCACAGATACGCAGTATTTT. Its protein product is CASSAGPQVPSTDTQYF.

The V gene is TRBV19, the J gene TRBJ1-5; D is unresolved. Deletions cut 3 bases from V and 3 bases from J, with 15 bases between. The CDR3 has 16 amino acids. Looked up from germline, CDR1 is LNHDA and CDR2 is SQIVND (reference sequence). The CDR3 coding sequence is TGTGCCAGTAGTATCATGTTCGTGCGGATCAATCAGCCCCAGCATTTT. It specifies CASSIMFVRINQPQHF.

The rearrangement links TRBV15 to TRBJ2-2; tentatively, D is TRBD2 (5 bases). The V end was cut by 8 bases, the J end by 5 bases, with 24 bases between. The CDR3 is 17 amino acids. Germline CDR1 LNHNV, CDR2 YYDKDF (reference sequence). The DNA for the CDR3 is TGTGCCACCCAACGGGAACCATACGCCCGTGGTACCGGGGAGCTGTTTTTT. Its translation is CATQREPYARGTGELFF. Complete variable domain (other parts from reference TRBV15 and TRBJ2-2): DAMVIQNPRYQVTQFGKPVTLSCSQTLNHNVMYWYQQKSSQAPKLLFHYYDKDFNNEADTPDNFQSRRPNTSFCFLDIRSPGLGDTAMYLCATQREPYARGTGELFFGEGSRLTVL.

The chain is built from TRBV5-5 and TRBJ1-4, with TRBD1 identical over 7 bases. This CDR3 is 14 amino acids long. The V gene end was trimmed by 1 base and the J gene end by 8 bases; junction bases not matched to a gene: 5. The germline gives CDR1 SGHKS, CDR2 YYEKEE (reference sequence). The CDR3 loop reads CASSLTGAGEKLFF. The CDR3 DNA follows: TGTGCCAGCAGCTTGACAGGGGCAGGGGAAAAACTGTTTTTT.

The V call is TRBV5-4, the J call TRBJ2-1; TRBD2 matches 7 bases. The germline gives CDR1 SGHNT, CDR2 YYREEE (reference sequence). The CDR3 has 16 residues. V was pared by 3 bases and J by 1 base, with 7 bases of the junction left unmatched. The CDR3 sequence is CASSWGAGMSYNEQFF. The CDR3 DNA follows: TGTGCCAGCAGCTGGGGAGCGGGAATGTCCTACAATGAGCAGTTCTTC. Using reference TRBV5-4 and TRBJ2-1 for the parts outside the CDR3, the full variable domain is ETGVTQSPTHLIKTRGQQVTLRCSSQSGHNTVSWYQQALGQGPQFIFQYYREEENGRGNFPPRFSGLQFPNYSSELNVNALELDDSALYLCASSWGAGMSYNEQFFGPGTRLTVL.

The genes are TRBV6-1 and TRBJ2-7, with TRBD2 identical over 8 bases. The CDR3 runs 15 residues. J was trimmed by 0 bases and V by 3 bases; bases with no gene match: 4. The germline gives CDR1 MNHNS, CDR2 SASEGT. CDR3 sequence: CASSDTSGSSYEQYF. The CDR3 DNA reads as TGTGCCAGCAGTGATACGAGCGGGAGCTCCTACGAGCAGTACTTC.

The chain employs TRBV27 and TRBJ2-5; D is possibly TRBD1 (6 bases). CDR3 length equals 15 residues. CDR1 is MNHEY and CDR2 is SMNVEV in the germline V gene (reference sequence). V was cut by 7 bases and J by 1 base, with 16 bases left in between. In DNA form, the CDR3 reads TGTGCCAGCACCCCCTACGCAGGGGCCCAAGAGACCCAGTACTTC. Its translation: CASTPYAGAQETQYF.

The chain is built from TRBV28 and TRBJ2-5; no firm D call. The V end was cut by 2 bases, the J end by 2 bases, with 9 bases between. CDR1 and CDR2 from the germline V gene are MDHEN and SYDVKM. This CDR3 comprises 14 residues. DNA of the CDR3: TGTGCCAGCAGTTTACGCGTTATACAAGAGACCCAGTACTTC. It translates to CASSLRVIQETQYF.

The chain links TRBV15 to TRBJ2-7, with a tentative D call TRBD2 (5 bases). The germline CDR1 and CDR2 sequences are LNHNV and YYDKDF (reference sequence). The CDR3 runs 13 residues. With 4 bases removed from V and 3 bases from J, the gap between germline ends came to 10 bases. The CDR3 protein is CATSKEELYEQYF. The CDR3 DNA sequence: TGTGCCACCAGCAAGGAGGAACTCTACGAGCAGTACTTC.

This chain uses TRBV2 with TRBJ2-1; D is possibly TRBD1 (5 bases). Trimming shortened V by 0 bases and J by 6 bases, and 12 bases separated the two germline ends. The CDR3 loop spans 15 amino acids. The V gene's germline CDR1 is SNHLY and CDR2 FYNNEI. Here the CDR3 reads CASSEAQGRANEQFF. CDR3 nucleotide sequence: TGTGCCAGCAGTGAAGCCCAGGGCCGAGCCAATGAGCAGTTCTTC.